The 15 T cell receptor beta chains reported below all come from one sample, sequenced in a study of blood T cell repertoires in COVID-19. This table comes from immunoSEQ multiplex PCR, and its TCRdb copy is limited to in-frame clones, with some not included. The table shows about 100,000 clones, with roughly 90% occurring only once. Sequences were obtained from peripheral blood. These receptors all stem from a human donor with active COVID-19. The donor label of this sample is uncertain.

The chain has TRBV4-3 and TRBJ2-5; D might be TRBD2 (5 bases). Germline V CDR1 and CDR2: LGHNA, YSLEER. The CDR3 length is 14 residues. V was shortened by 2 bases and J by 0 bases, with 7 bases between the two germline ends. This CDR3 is CASSQTRHQETQYF. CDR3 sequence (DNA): TGCGCCAGCAGCCAAACTAGACACCAAGAGACCCAGTACTTC.

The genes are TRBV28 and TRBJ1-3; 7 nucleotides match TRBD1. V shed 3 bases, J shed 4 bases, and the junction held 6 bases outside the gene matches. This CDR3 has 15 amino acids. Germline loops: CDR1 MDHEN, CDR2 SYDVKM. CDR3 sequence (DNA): TGTGCCAGCAGTTTCAAGGGGGCGCGCGGAAACACCATATATTTT. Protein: CASSFKGARGNTIYF.

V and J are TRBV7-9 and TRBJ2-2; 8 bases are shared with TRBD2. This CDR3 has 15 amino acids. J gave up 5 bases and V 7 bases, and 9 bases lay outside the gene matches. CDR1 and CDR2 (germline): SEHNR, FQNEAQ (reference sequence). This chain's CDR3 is CASNWGSGETGELFF. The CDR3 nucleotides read TGTGCCAGCAATTGGGGTAGCGGGGAAACCGGGGAGCTGTTTTTT.

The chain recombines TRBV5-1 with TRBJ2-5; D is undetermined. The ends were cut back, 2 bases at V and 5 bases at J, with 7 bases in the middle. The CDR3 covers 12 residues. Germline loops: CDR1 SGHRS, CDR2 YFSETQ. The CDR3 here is CASSFPGETQYF. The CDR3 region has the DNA TGCGCCAGCAGCTTTCCAGGCGAGACCCAGTACTTC.

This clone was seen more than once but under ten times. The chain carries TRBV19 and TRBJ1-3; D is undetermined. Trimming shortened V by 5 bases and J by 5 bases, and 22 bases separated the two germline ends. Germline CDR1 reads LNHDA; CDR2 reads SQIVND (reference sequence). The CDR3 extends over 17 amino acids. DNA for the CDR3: TGTGCCAGTAGTCCCCCAGCAGGCCGGCACCCCAGAAACACCATATATTTT. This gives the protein CASSPPAGRHPRNTIYF. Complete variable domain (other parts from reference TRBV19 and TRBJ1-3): DGGITQSPKYLFRKEGQNVTLSCEQNLNHDAMYWYRQDPGQGLRLIYYSQIVNDFQKGDIAEGYSVSREKKESFPLTVTSAQKNPTAFYLCASSPPAGRHPRNTIYFGEGSWLTVV.

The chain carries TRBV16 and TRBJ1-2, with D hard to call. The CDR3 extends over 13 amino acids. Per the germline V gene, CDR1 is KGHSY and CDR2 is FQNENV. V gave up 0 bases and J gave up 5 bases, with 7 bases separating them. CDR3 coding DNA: TGTGCCAGCAGCCAATCTCAGGTTTATGGCTACACCTTC. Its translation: CASSQSQVYGYTF.

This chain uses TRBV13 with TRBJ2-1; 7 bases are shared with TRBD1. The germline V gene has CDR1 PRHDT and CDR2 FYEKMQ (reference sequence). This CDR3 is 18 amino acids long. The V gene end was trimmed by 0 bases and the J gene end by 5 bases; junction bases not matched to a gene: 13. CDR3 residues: CASSLGAKQGWGDNEQFF. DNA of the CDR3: TGTGCCAGCAGCTTAGGTGCCAAACAGGGGTGGGGAGACAATGAGCAGTTCTTC.

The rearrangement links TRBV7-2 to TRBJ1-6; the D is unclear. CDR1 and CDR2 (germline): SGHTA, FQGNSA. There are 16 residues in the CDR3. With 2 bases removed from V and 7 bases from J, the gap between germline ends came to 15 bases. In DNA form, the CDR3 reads TGTGCCAGCAGCTTACAAATAGGACGGGAAAATTCACCCCTCCACTTT. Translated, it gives CASSLQIGRENSPLHF.

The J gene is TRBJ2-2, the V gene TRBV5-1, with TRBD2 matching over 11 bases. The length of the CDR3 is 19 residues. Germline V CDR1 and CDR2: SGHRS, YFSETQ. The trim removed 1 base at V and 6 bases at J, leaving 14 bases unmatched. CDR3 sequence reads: CASSLYDASGGLPPGELFF. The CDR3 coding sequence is TGCGCCAGCAGCTTGTACGACGCTAGCGGGGGGCTACCCCCCGGGGAGCTGTTTTTT.

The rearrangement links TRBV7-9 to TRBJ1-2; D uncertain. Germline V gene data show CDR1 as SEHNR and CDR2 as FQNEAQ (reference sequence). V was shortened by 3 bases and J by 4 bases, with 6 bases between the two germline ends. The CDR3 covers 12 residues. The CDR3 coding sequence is TGTGCCAGCAGCTTTGACACCTATGGCTACACCTTC. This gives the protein CASSFDTYGYTF. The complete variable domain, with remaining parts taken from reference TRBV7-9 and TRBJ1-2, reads DTGVSQNPRHKITKRGQNVTFRCDPISEHNRLYWYRQTLGQGPEFLTYFQNEAQLEKSRLLSDRFSAERPKGSFSTLEIQRTEQGDSAMYLCASSFDTYGYTFGSGTRLTVV.

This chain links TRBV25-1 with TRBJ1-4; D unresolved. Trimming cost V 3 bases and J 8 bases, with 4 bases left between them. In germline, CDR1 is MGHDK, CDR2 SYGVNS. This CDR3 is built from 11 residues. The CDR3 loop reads CASSDEEKLFF. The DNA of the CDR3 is TGTGCCAGCAGTGACGAGGAAAAACTGTTTTTT.

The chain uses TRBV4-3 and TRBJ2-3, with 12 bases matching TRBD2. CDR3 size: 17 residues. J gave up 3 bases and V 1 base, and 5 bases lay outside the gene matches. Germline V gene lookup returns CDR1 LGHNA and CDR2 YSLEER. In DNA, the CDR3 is TGCGCCAGCAGCCAAGGGATCGGACTAGCGGGAACAGATACGCAGTATTTT. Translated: CASSQGIGLAGTDTQYF.

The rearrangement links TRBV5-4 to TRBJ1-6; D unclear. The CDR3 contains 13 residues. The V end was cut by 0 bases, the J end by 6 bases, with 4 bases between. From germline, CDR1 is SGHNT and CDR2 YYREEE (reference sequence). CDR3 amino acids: CASSLALNSPLHF. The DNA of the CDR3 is TGTGCCAGCAGCTTGGCCCTTAATTCACCCCTCCACTTT. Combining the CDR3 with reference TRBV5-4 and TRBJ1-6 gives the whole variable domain ETGVTQSPTHLIKTRGQQVTLRCSSQSGHNTVSWYQQALGQGPQFIFQYYREEENGRGNFPPRFSGLQFPNYSSELNVNALELDDSALYLCASSLALNSPLHFGNGTRLTVT.

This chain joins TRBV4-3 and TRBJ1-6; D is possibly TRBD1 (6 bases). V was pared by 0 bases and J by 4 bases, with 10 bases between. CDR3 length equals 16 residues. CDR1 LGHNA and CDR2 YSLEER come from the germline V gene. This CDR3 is CASSQDSTGYNSPLHF. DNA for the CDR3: TGCGCCAGCAGCCAAGATAGCACAGGGTATAATTCACCCCTCCACTTT.

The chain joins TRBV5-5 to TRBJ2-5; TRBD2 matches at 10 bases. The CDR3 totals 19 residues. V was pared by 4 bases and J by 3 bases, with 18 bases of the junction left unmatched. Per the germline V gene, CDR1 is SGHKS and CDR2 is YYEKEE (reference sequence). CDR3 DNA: TGTGCCAGCAGCGGGGGCACAAGATTAGCGGGGGGTGTTAAAGAGACCCAGTACTTC. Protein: CASSGGTRLAGGVKETQYF.